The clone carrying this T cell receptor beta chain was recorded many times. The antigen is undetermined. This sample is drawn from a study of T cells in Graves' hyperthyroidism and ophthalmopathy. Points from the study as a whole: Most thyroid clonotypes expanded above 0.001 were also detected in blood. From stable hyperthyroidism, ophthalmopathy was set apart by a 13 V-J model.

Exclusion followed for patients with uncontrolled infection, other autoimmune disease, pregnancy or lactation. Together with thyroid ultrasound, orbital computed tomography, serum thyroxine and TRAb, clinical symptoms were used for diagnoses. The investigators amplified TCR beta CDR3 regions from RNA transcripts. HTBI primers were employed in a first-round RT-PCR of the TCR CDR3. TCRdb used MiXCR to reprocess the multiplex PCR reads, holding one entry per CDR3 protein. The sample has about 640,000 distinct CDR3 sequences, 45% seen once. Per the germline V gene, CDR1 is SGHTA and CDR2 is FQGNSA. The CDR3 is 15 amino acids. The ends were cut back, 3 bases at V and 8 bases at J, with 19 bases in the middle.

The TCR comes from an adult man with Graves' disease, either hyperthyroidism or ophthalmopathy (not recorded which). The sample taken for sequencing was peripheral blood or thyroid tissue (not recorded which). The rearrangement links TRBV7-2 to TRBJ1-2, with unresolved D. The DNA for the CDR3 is TGTGCCAGCAGCTTCTATGGACCCCCGTCGGTAGGCTACACCTTC. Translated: CASSFYGPPSVGYTF.